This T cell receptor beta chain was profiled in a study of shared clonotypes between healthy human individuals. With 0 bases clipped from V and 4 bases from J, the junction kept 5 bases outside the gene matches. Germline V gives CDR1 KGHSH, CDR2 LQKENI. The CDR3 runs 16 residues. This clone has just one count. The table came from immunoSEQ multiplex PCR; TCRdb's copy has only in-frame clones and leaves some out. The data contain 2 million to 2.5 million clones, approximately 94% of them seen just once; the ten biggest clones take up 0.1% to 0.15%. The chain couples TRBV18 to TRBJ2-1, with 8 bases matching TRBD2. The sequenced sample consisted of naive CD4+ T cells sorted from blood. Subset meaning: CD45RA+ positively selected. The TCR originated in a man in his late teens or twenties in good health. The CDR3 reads CASSPPSREAYNEQFF. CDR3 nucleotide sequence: TGTGCCAGCTCACCACCTTCGCGGGAGGCTTACAATGAGCAGTTCTTC.